The 7 T cell receptor beta chains reported below all come from one sample, sequenced in a study of Ad26.COV2.S vaccination and SARS-CoV-2 variants. Treatment denoted: 15 to 20 received Ad26.COV2.S at low or high dose, single or two shots; about 5 received placebo; per-sample allocation not given. Material that was analyzed had been drawn on day 63 after the first vaccine or placebo injection. Clones were read by immunoSEQ multiplex PCR, and TCRdb kept only the in-frame ones, dropping some. The profile shows 500,000 or so clones, 75% to 90% of them singletons. This specimen was peripheral blood, taken in a trial of Ad26.COV2.S vaccine versus placebo. These receptors were collected from a person aged 18-60 years who received the Ad26.COV2.S COVID-19 vaccine or a placebo.

The gene calls are TRBV30 and TRBJ1-1; tentatively, D is TRBD1 (5 bases). CDR3 length: 11 residues. Germline-derived CDR1 and CDR2 are GTSNPN and SVGIG (reference sequence). V was cut by 5 bases and J by 4 bases, with 8 bases left in between. The CDR3 region has the DNA TGTGCCTGGGACCAGGGCACTGAAGCTTTCTTT. It specifies CAWDQGTEAFF. Full variable domain (outside the CDR3, taken from reference TRBV30 and TRBJ1-1): SQTIHQWPATLVQPVGSPLSLECTVEGTSNPNLYWYRQAAGRGLQLLFYSVGIGQISSEVPQNLSASRPQDRQFILSSKKLLLSDSGFYLCAWDQGTEAFFGQGTRLTVV.

This clone was counted once. This chain links TRBV30 with TRBJ1-4, with 8 positions matching TRBD1. With V trimmed by 4 bases and J by 7 bases, 11 bases remained unmatched. The CDR3 totals 15 residues. Germline lookup yields CDR1 GTSNPN and CDR2 SVGIG (reference sequence). The CDR3 DNA is TGTGCCTGGACCCAAGGCGCAGGGGGCCTTGAAAAACTGTTTTTT. Translated: CAWTQGAGGLEKLFF.

This clone was recorded only once. J is TRBJ1-2 and V is TRBV28, with D tentatively TRBD1 (5 bases). CDR1 and CDR2 from the germline V gene are MDHEN and SYDVKM. V lost 0 bases to trimming and J lost 5 bases, with 19 bases between them. The CDR3 has 17 amino acids. The CDR3 region has the DNA TGTGCCAGCAGTTTATGGGCCGGCGGGGACGAATTTTATGGCTACACCTTC. Translated: CASSLWAGGDEFYGYTF.

The table lists this clone with a count of one. The chain links TRBV12-3 or TRBV12-4 to TRBJ1-1; no definite D call. This CDR3 comprises 13 residues. The V gene lost 5 bases and the J gene lost 0 bases, with 7 bases spanning the gap. The CDR3: CASSSRVNTEAFF. DNA for the CDR3: TGTGCCAGCAGTAGTCGTGTGAACACTGAAGCTTTCTTT.

The chain couples TRBV4-1 to TRBJ1-2, with D perhaps TRBD1 (5 bases). Trimming took off 2 bases at V and 5 bases at J, with 15 bases between the two ends. The CDR3 covers 15 residues. Germline CDR1 is MGHRA and CDR2 is YSYEKL. The CDR3 DNA is TGCGCCAGCAGCCAAAGACTCAGGGACCTATATGGCTACACCTTC. Translation gives CASSQRLRDLYGYTF.

This CDR3 is CASRDRLAGGPGAYNEQFF. As DNA, the CDR3 is TGTGCCAGCAGGGATAGACTAGCGGGGGGCCCCGGGGCCTACAATGAGCAGTTCTTC. V is TRBV11-2 and J is TRBJ2-1; the match to TRBD2 covers 13 bases. Germline trimming cut 6 bases from V and 2 bases from J; bases unmatched to any gene: 13. Germline V gives CDR1 SGHAT, CDR2 FQNNGV. The CDR3 is 19 amino acids.

The J gene is TRBJ1-1, the V gene TRBV4-2; D is unclear. Germline CDR1 reads LGHNA; CDR2 reads YNFKEQ. V lost 4 bases to trimming and J lost 3 bases, with 15 bases between them. This CDR3 region has 15 residues. CDR3 DNA: TGTGCCAGCAGCCGACTAGCGGTACGGGACACTGAAGCTTTCTTT. Its translation: CASSRLAVRDTEAFF.